Each of the 21 T cell receptor beta chains below was sequenced from the same sample in a study of T cell clonality in common variable immunodeficiency. Method: immunoSEQ multiplex PCR; TCRdb's copy keeps in-frame clones and lacks some. The sample lists 50,000 or so clones, none appearing once, the ten largest making up around 3.7%. Material for sequencing was peripheral blood mononuclear cells. Receptors originate from a person aged 18 to 75 in good health.

Regarding this clone: The read finishes 3 residues shy of the CDR3 end, and the germline J gene is used to complete it. J is TRBJ2-2 and V is TRBV18; 8 positions agree with TRBD1. The germline V gene has CDR1 KGHSH and CDR2 LQKENI. Trimming cost V 0 bases and J 6 bases; bases outside gene matches: 0. CDR3 length equals 14 residues. The CDR3 is CASSPPTGAGELFF. Partial CDR3 DNA: TGTGCCAGCTCACCACCGACAGGGGCCGGGGAG.

This clone ranks as medium-sized (0.01 to 0.1%). Sequencing ends 3 residues short of the CDR3 end; the germline J gene provides the rest. The V gene is TRBV5-1, the J gene TRBJ1-3; 9 nucleotides line up with TRBD1. Germline loops: CDR1 SGHRS, CDR2 YFSETQ. CDR3 size: 16 residues. The V gene end was trimmed by 4 bases and the J gene end by 4 bases; junction bases not matched to a gene: 9. The part of the CDR3 DNA that was read is TGCGCCAGCAGCCGAGATAACAGGGGGCCGGGAAACACC. Residues: CASSRDNRGPGNT. The whole CDR3 region reads CASSRDNRGPGNTIYF. The whole variable domain, remainder taken from reference TRBV5-1 and TRBJ1-3, is KAGVTQTPRYLIKTRGQQVTLSCSPISGHRSVSWYQQTPGQGLQFLFEYFSETQRNKGNFPGRFSGRQFSNSRSEMNVSTLELGDSALYLCASSRDNRGPGNTIYFGEGSWLTVV.

This clone has at least ten counts. Read data end 3 residues before the CDR3 end; the end is taken from the germline J gene. The genes are TRBV20-1 and TRBJ1-2; no clear D. Germline V CDR1 and CDR2: DFQATT, SNEGSKA (reference sequence). Trimming pared 3 bases from V and 6 bases from J, leaving 14 bases between. This CDR3 region has 13 residues. The CDR3 loop reads CSASSPGIDGYTF. The covered CDR3 bases are TGCAGTGCTAGTTCGCCAGGTATCGATGGC.

Many counts were recorded for this clone. The read terminates 3 residues ahead of where the CDR3 ends, so the germline J gene completes it. The genes are TRBV20-1 and TRBJ2-1, with 12 bases aligning to TRBD2. V was clipped by 6 bases and J by 7 bases; unmatched bases: 13. Germline V gene data show CDR1 as DFQATT and CDR2 as SNEGSKA (reference sequence). The CDR3 spans 16 residues. The part of the CDR3 DNA that was read is TGCAGTGCCTTGACGACTAGCGGGAGAGGCGGGAATGAG. This gives the protein CSALTTSGRGGNE. In full, the CDR3 reads CSALTTSGRGGNEQFF.

This clone was found many times. The CDR3 extends 3 residues past the end of the read, so its final part is completed from the germline J gene. The chain combines TRBV6-2 or TRBV6-3 with TRBJ2-1; 9 bases align to TRBD2. The V gene end was trimmed by 6 bases and the J gene end by 8 bases; junction bases not matched to a gene: 11. The CDR3 spans 15 residues. CDR1 and CDR2 (germline): MNHEY, SVGEGT. This CDR3 reads CASSPGDSGSHEQFF. The DNA read from the CDR3 is TGTGCCAGCAGCCCAGGGGATAGCGGGAGTCATGAG.

With regard to this clone: The read finishes 3 residues shy of the CDR3 end, and the germline J gene is used to complete it. The rearrangement joins TRBV5-1 to TRBJ1-2; 8 bases align to TRBD1. The V gene end was trimmed by 2 bases and the J gene end by 3 bases; junction bases not matched to a gene: 3. CDR1 and CDR2 from the germline V gene are SGHRS and YFSETQ. The CDR3 runs 14 residues. CDR3 bases read: TGCGCCAGCAGCTTATCAGGGGGCGACTATGGC. Amino acid sequence: CASSLSGGDYG. The full CDR3 protein reads CASSLSGGDYGYTF.

On this clone: The read falls 3 residues short of the CDR3 end, and the missing part is taken from the germline J gene. This rearrangement joins TRBV11-2 to TRBJ1-5; TRBD1 aligns across 10 bases. This CDR3 has 14 residues. Unmatched junction bases numbered 5, after V lost 5 bases and J lost 7 bases. CDR1 is SGHAT, CDR2 FQNNGV, per germline. Partial CDR3 DNA: TGTGCCAGCAGCCCCGGGACAGGGGTCCAGCCC. Translation gives CASSPGTGVQP. The complete CDR3 reads CASSPGTGVQPQHF.

As regards this clone: Read sequence stops 3 residues before the CDR3 end, and the germline J gene provides the missing end. The rearrangement links TRBV20-1 to TRBJ1-5, with 7 nucleotides matching TRBD1. The CDR3 loop spans 13 amino acids. Germline loops: CDR1 DFQATT, CDR2 SNEGSKA (reference sequence). V lost 6 bases to trimming and J lost 0 bases; unmatched junction nucleotides: 2. CDR3 bases read: TGCAGTGCGGGGACAGATAGCAATCAGCCC. Protein product: CSAGTDSNQP. The full CDR3 protein reads CSAGTDSNQPQHF.

This clone came up many times. Read coverage stops 3 residues before the CDR3 terminus; the germline J gene supplies the remainder. The chain recombines TRBV5-5 with TRBJ1-1; 8 bases match TRBD1. This CDR3 has 14 residues. V lost 6 bases and J lost 5; bases outside the gene matches: 9. Germline V CDR1 and CDR2: SGHKS, YYEKEE (reference sequence). Partial CDR3 DNA: TGTGCCAGCACCCTAAGGCACAGGGGGACTGAA. This gives the protein CASTLRHRGTE. The CDR3 in full is CASTLRHRGTEAFF.

The table lists this clone with many counts. With the read ending 3 residues before the CDR3 end, the germline J gene is used to fill in that end. The rearrangement links TRBV20-1 to TRBJ2-7; 10 bases fit TRBD2. This CDR3 has 17 residues. The germline gives CDR1 DFQATT, CDR2 SNEGSKA (reference sequence). The V segment lost 0 bases and the J segment 5 bases; nucleotides outside the gene matches: 13. The CDR3 here is CSARDSISGRFAHEQYF. The sequenced CDR3 bases are TGCAGTGCTAGAGATTCGATTAGCGGGAGGTTTGCCCACGAG.

Many counts were recorded for this clone. Coverage ceases 3 residues before the CDR3 finishes, and the germline J gene fills in the end. The chain links TRBV30 to TRBJ2-1, with 7 positions matching TRBD1. CDR1 and CDR2 (germline): GTSNPN, SVGIG (reference sequence). The CDR3 is made up of 15 amino acids. Trimming at V came to 0 bases and at J to 3 bases, leaving 5 bases not matched to a gene. CDR3 amino acids: CAWSVRTGGYNEQFF. The DNA read from the CDR3 is TGTGCCTGGAGTGTAAGGACAGGCGGCTACAATGAG.

This clone was observed many times. From the germline J gene comes the end of the CDR3, since the read stops 3 residues before it. The chain carries TRBV30 and TRBJ2-2; D perhaps matches TRBD2 (5 bases). V lost 0 bases to trimming and J lost 8 bases, with 10 bases between them. This CDR3 comprises 13 residues. Germline V gene sequence: CDR1 GTSNPN, CDR2 SVGIG (reference sequence). The CDR3 spells CAWSVRGRGELFF. CDR3 DNA (partial): TGTGCCTGGAGTGTTCGGGGTCGGGGGGAG.

A remark on this clone: The read is 3 residues too short to cover the CDR3 end, so that end is filled in from the germline J gene. The chain recombines TRBV20-1 with TRBJ1-2; 12 nucleotides line up with TRBD1. V was pared by 3 bases and J by 2 bases, with 1 base of the junction left unmatched. This CDR3 spans 14 amino acids. Germline V gene sequence: CDR1 DFQATT, CDR2 SNEGSKA (reference sequence). The CDR3 region is CSARGTGGNYGYTF. The CDR3 DNA, read in part, is TGCAGTGCTAGGGGGACAGGGGGCAACTATGGC.

This clone showed up many times. Sequencing ends 3 residues short of the CDR3 end; the germline J gene provides the rest. This chain uses TRBV7-2 with TRBJ2-3; D gene ambiguous. Germline assignment: CDR1 SGHTA and CDR2 FQGNSA. The CDR3 covers 12 residues. The CDR3 DNA, read in part, is TGTGCCAGCAGCTTCCGAGGCCCAGCG. Translated: CASSFRGPA. In full, the CDR3 is CASSFRGPAQYF.

Many counts were recorded for this clone. From the germline J gene comes the end of the CDR3, since the read stops 3 residues before it. The chain couples TRBV6-2 or TRBV6-3 to TRBJ2-7; D not resolved. CDR3 length: 15 residues. The germline gives CDR1 MNHEY, CDR2 SVGEGT. The CDR3: CATYPASDGFYEQYF. The part of the CDR3 DNA that was read is TGTGCTACCTACCCCGCCAGCGACGGCTTCTACGAG.

This clone was detected ten times or more. Sequencing ends 3 residues short of the CDR3 end; the germline J gene provides the rest. This rearrangement joins TRBV9 to TRBJ2-1, with TRBD2 matching 12 bases. V was pared by 0 bases and J by 4 bases, with 8 bases of the junction left unmatched. CDR1 and CDR2 (germline): SGDLS, YYNGEE. The CDR3 loop spans 18 amino acids. The sequenced CDR3 bases are TGTGCCAGCAGCGTAGGCCTAGCGGGAGGGCCGGGTTACAATGAG. Its translation is CASSVGLAGGPGYNE. The complete CDR3 reads CASSVGLAGGPGYNEQFF.

The table lists this clone with many counts. Read sequence stops 3 residues before the CDR3 end, and the germline J gene provides the missing end. The chain combines TRBV12-5 with TRBJ2-1, with 12 bases matching TRBD2. The germline V gene has CDR1 LGHNT and CDR2 FRNRAP. The CDR3 loop spans 14 amino acids. With 6 bases clipped from V and 6 bases from J, the junction kept 3 bases outside the gene matches. Incomplete CDR3 DNA: TGTGCTAGTGGGCTAGCGGGAGGGTCCAATGAG. Amino acids: CASGLAGGSNE. The complete CDR3 reads CASGLAGGSNEQFF.

This clone was detected ten times or more. The CDR3 end lies 3 residues beyond the end of the read and is filled in from the germline J gene. This rearrangement joins TRBV5-1 to TRBJ2-1, with 13 bases that match TRBD2. Germline lookup yields CDR1 SGHRS and CDR2 YFSETQ. CDR3 length equals 18 residues. Trimming removed 2 bases from V and 3 bases from J; junction bases left unmatched: 8. The sequenced CDR3 bases are TGCGCCAGCAGCTTACTAGCGGGAGGGACTCCCGGCTACAATGAG. This codes for CASSLLAGGTPGYNE. The CDR3 as a whole reads CASSLLAGGTPGYNEQFF.

This clone occurred many times. The read ends 3 residues before the CDR3 terminus; that terminus is restored from the germline J gene. The rearrangement uses TRBV19 and TRBJ1-1; TRBD1 aligns across 7 bases. V lost 5 bases, J lost 0 bases, and 6 bases stayed unmatched. The CDR3 loop spans 15 amino acids. Germline CDR1 and CDR2: LNHDA and SQIVND (reference sequence). The sequenced part of the CDR3 DNA is TGTGCCAGTAGTGAGGGGGACAGAGTGAACACTGAA. It translates to CASSEGDRVNTE. The complete CDR3 protein is CASSEGDRVNTEAFF. The full variable domain, rest sourced from reference TRBV19 and TRBJ1-1, is DGGITQSPKYLFRKEGQNVTLSCEQNLNHDAMYWYRQDPGQGLRLIYYSQIVNDFQKGDIAEGYSVSREKKESFPLTVTSAQKNPTAFYLCASSEGDRVNTEAFFGQGTRLTVV.

This clone occurred many times. Read data end 3 residues before the CDR3 end; the end is taken from the germline J gene. The chain links TRBV18 to TRBJ2-6; D is perhaps TRBD2 (6 bases). The V end was cut by 6 bases, the J end by 2 bases, with 26 bases between. The CDR3 covers 20 residues. The germline CDR1 and CDR2 sequences are KGHSH and LQKENI. CDR3 loop: CASSPRRRGETRAGANVLTF. The covered CDR3 bases are TGTGCCAGCTCCCCGAGGAGGAGGGGCGAGACTAGGGCTGGGGCCAACGTC. The variable domain in full, completed from reference TRBV18 and TRBJ2-6, reads NAGVMQNPRHLVRRRGQEARLRCSPMKGHSHVYWYRQLPEEGLKFMVYLQKENIIDESGMPKERFSAEFPKEGPSILRIQQVVRGDSAAYFCASSPRRRGETRAGANVLTFGAGSRLTVL.

This clone showed up just a few times. The read falls 3 residues short of the CDR3 end, and the missing part is taken from the germline J gene. The chain joins TRBV7-6 to TRBJ2-1; 7 nucleotides match TRBD1. There are 15 residues in the CDR3. The junction had 12 bases not matched to a gene; V was cut back by 5 bases and J by 8 bases. CDR1 is SGHVS, CDR2 FNYEAQ, per germline. CDR3 DNA (partial): TGTGCCAGCAGCCCTCGGACAGGAGCCGGGCATGAG. This sequence encodes CASSPRTGAGHE. The whole CDR3 region reads CASSPRTGAGHEQFF.